The clone carrying this T cell receptor beta chain was observed at least ten times. TCRdb reprocessed the PCR reads with MiXCR, giving one entry per CDR3 protein. The sample includes fewer than 20,000 distinct CDR3 sequences, 47% seen only once; the top ten take approximately 44%. The CDR3 is 14 amino acids. CDR1 and CDR2 (germline): MNHEY, SMNVEV (reference sequence). Between the trimmed V and J ends, which lost 0 bases and 10 bases, there was a span of 10 bases. This record comes from a study of tumor-infiltrating lymphocytes in oesophageal squamous cell carcinoma. The TCR was taken from a female donor with esophageal squamous cell carcinoma. V gene TRBV27 combines with J gene TRBJ1-6; a weak D match, TRBD1 (6 bases). The source material was normal esophageal tissue next to the tumor. In DNA, the CDR3 is TGTGCCAGCAGTTTATCACAGGGACGGTCACCCCTCCACTTT. Translated: CASSLSQGRSPLHF.